This TCR beta chain originates from a study of T cells in Graves' hyperthyroidism and ophthalmopathy. Clinical Activity Scores of at least 3, NOSPECS grades of at least 4 and durations under 3 months characterized ophthalmopathy patients. Diagnosing involved the use of clinical symptoms, serum thyroxine and TRAb, thyroid ultrasound and orbital computed tomography. Details on this clonotype: As yet, its antigen is unknown.

Amplified TCR beta CDR3 regions came from RNA transcripts. The study used the HTBI primer set for a first-round RT-PCR of the TCR CDR3. TCRdb processed the multiplex PCR reads anew with MiXCR; each CDR3 protein has one entry. The table records approximately 430,000 distinct CDR3 sequences, over 12% of them present only once. Study-wide results and caveats: With a median lead of around 5.9 months before onset, the model predicted ophthalmopathy.

CDR3 size: 12 residues. The V gene lost 1 base and the J gene lost 9 bases, with 7 bases spanning the gap. Germline loops: CDR1 SEHNR, CDR2 FQNEAQ (reference sequence). The TCR was taken from a man in his late teens or twenties with Graves' ophthalmopathy. This chain connects TRBV7-9 to TRBJ2-1, with D unresolved. Sequences were obtained from blood. Written as DNA, the CDR3 is TGTGCCAGCAGCTTAGTCGTCAGTGAGCAGTTCTTC. It translates to CASSLVVSEQFF.